The 18 T cell receptor beta chains presented below share a single source sample, sequenced in a study of CD8 T cells in ankylosing spondylitis. Broader study findings: About eight highly homologous variants made up a TCR beta motif that seemed to typify ankylosing spondylitis blood.

Antigen specificity for these receptors is unknown. Via MiXCR, TCRdb re-called the 5' RACE reads, giving one row per CDR3 protein. The table has some 330,000 distinct CDR3 sequences, roughly 8% seen once. Sequencing input: blood, either unsorted or a sorted T cell fraction (not recorded which). These receptor sequences come from a male donor with ankylosing spondylitis.

The chain is built from TRBV5-1 and TRBJ2-1; 7 bases are shared with TRBD1. The CDR3 sequence is 20 residues long. Per the germline V gene, CDR1 is SGHRS and CDR2 is YFSETQ. The V gene end was trimmed by 2 bases and the J gene end by 0 bases; junction bases not matched to a gene: 17. As DNA, the CDR3 is TGCGCCAGCAGCTTTCCTAGGGGAAGACAGGGTATAAGCTCCTACAATGAGCAGTTCTTC. Translating gives CASSFPRGRQGISSYNEQFF.

This clonotype appeared a few times. The chain recombines TRBV29-1 with TRBJ2-7; 9 bases are shared with TRBD2. The CDR3 extends over 14 amino acids. Germline V gene data show CDR1 as SQVTM and CDR2 as ANQGSEA. The ends lost 3 bases at V and 0 bases at J; junction bases unmatched: 3. The CDR3 loop is CSVDAGGPSYEQYF. The CDR3 DNA follows: TGCAGCGTTGACGCGGGAGGGCCCTCCTACGAGCAGTACTTC.

The genes are TRBV5-6 and TRBJ1-5; D gene ambiguous. There are 13 residues in the CDR3. Trimming took 1 base from V and 5 from J, leaving 7 bases between them. Germline values: CDR1 SGHDT, CDR2 YYEEEE. CDR3 DNA sequence: TGTGCCAGCAGCTTGTACACTTATCAGCCCCAGCATTTT. Its protein product is CASSLYTYQPQHF.

This chain uses TRBV20-1 with TRBJ2-5; 11 positions match TRBD2. CDR3 length: 16 amino acids. V was pared by 0 bases and J by 5 bases, with 8 bases of the junction left unmatched. The germline gives CDR1 DFQATT, CDR2 SNEGSKA (reference sequence). The DNA of the CDR3 is TGCAGTGCTAGAGATGGTAGCGGGAGGGCCGGCGAGACCCAGTACTTC. It encodes CSARDGSGRAGETQYF.

This clonotype was found many times. The gene calls are TRBV7-9 and TRBJ1-1; D is perhaps TRBD1 (6 bases). The germline V gene has CDR1 SEHNR and CDR2 FQNEAQ (reference sequence). Trimming took 0 bases from V and 4 from J, leaving 12 bases between them. The CDR3 spans 15 residues. As DNA, the CDR3 is TGTGCCAGCAGCTTAGCGGTCCAGGGGATCACTGAAGCTTTCTTT. Protein product: CASSLAVQGITEAFF.

This clonotype showed up many times. This rearrangement joins TRBV9 to TRBJ1-2; D is ambiguous. This CDR3 is 14 amino acids long. CDR1 and CDR2 from the germline V gene are SGDLS and YYNGEE. The germline V and J ends were trimmed by 4 bases and 2 bases, with 12 bases remaining between them. The CDR3 sequence is CASSLTGENYGYTF. Here the CDR3 DNA reads TGTGCCAGCAGCCTGACCGGGGAAAACTATGGCTACACCTTC.

The sample holds many counts of this clonotype. This rearrangement joins TRBV18 to TRBJ2-6; tentative D call: TRBD2 (5 bases). Germline lookup yields CDR1 KGHSH and CDR2 LQKENI. CDR3 length equals 16 residues. The V end was cut by 1 base, the J end by 4 bases, with 11 bases between. The CDR3 is CASSPLEGSGANVLTF. CDR3 bases: TGTGCCAGCTCACCACTCGAGGGTTCCGGGGCCAACGTCCTGACTTTC. Filled out from reference TRBV18 and TRBJ2-6, the complete variable domain reads NAGVMQNPRHLVRRRGQEARLRCSPMKGHSHVYWYRQLPEEGLKFMVYLQKENIIDESGMPKERFSAEFPKEGPSILRIQQVVRGDSAAYFCASSPLEGSGANVLTFGAGSRLTVL.

The rearrangement links TRBV5-1 to TRBJ1-1; perhaps TRBD1 as D (6 bases). V was cut by 4 bases and J by 2 bases, with 12 bases left in between. This CDR3 spans 14 amino acids. Germline CDR1 is SGHRS and CDR2 is YFSETQ. Written as DNA, the CDR3 is TGCGCCAGCAGCACGACAGGAAGAAACACTGAAGCTTTCTTT. It yields the protein CASSTTGRNTEAFF.

J is TRBJ2-3 and V is TRBV4-1, with 9 bases matching TRBD1. J was trimmed by 4 bases and V by 3 bases; bases with no gene match: 5. Germline V gene lookup returns CDR1 MGHRA and CDR2 YSYEKL. CDR3 length: 15 amino acids. This CDR3 is CASSQGQGVSDTQYF. CDR3 nucleotide sequence: TGCGCCAGCAGCCAGGGACAGGGAGTTTCAGATACGCAGTATTTT.

The chain uses TRBV20-1 and TRBJ2-1, with unresolved D. V lost 3 bases, J lost 10 bases, and 13 bases lay in between. The germline gives CDR1 DFQATT, CDR2 SNEGSKA (reference sequence). This CDR3 region has 12 residues. The CDR3 coding sequence is TGCAGTGCTAGTTTGCAGCTCAGAGAGCAGTTCTTC. Translating gives CSASLQLREQFF.

The chain employs TRBV5-1 and TRBJ2-6; D call uncertain. The V end lost 0 bases, the J end lost 2 bases, and 9 bases lay between the germline ends. The CDR3 length is 16 residues. The germline V gene has CDR1 SGHRS and CDR2 YFSETQ. CDR3 residues: CASSLGANAGANVLTF. The DNA for the CDR3 is TGCGCCAGCAGCTTGGGCGCAAATGCTGGGGCCAACGTCCTGACTTTC.

The chain recombines TRBV10-3 with TRBJ1-5; D is undetermined. Deletions cut 4 bases from V and 4 bases from J, with 8 bases between. CDR1 and CDR2 from the germline V gene are ENHRY and SYGVKD. The CDR3 length is 13 residues. In nucleotides, the CDR3 is TGTGCCATCAGTGGAGAGAGGAATCAGCCCCAGCATTTT. It codes for CAISGERNQPQHF.

The chain employs TRBV7-2 and TRBJ2-1; 11 bases align to TRBD2. CDR1 and CDR2 from the germline V gene are SGHTA and FQGNSA. The CDR3 is 15 residues long. The V segment lost 1 base and the J segment 6 bases; nucleotides outside the gene matches: 2. CDR3 coding DNA: TGTGCCAGCAGCTTAGGGGGACTAGCGGTCAATGAGCAGTTCTTC. Protein sequence: CASSLGGLAVNEQFF.

This clonotype was recorded at least ten times. The genes are TRBV9 and TRBJ2-7; D possibly corresponds to TRBD1 (5 bases). Germline CDR1 SGDLS, CDR2 YYNGEE. The CDR3 length is 15 residues. Trimming cost V 0 bases and J 0 bases, with 10 bases left between them. The CDR3 here is CASSVAPGFSYEQYF. The CDR3 DNA is TGTGCCAGCAGCGTAGCCCCAGGGTTCTCCTACGAGCAGTACTTC.

V gene TRBV4-1 combines with J gene TRBJ1-1; no firm D call. This CDR3 comprises 14 residues. V shed 6 bases and J shed 4 bases, with 15 bases lying between them. Germline CDR1 reads MGHRA; CDR2 reads YSYEKL. For the CDR3, the DNA is TGCGCCAGCAGAGGACCCCTAAAAGGCACTGAAGCTTTCTTT. As protein: CASRGPLKGTEAFF.

Only a few counts were recorded for this clonotype. The chain recombines TRBV5-4 with TRBJ2-4, with 10 bases identical to TRBD2. V lost 0 bases to trimming and J lost 8 bases; unmatched junction nucleotides: 5. This CDR3 spans 15 amino acids. In germline, CDR1 is SGHNT, CDR2 YYREEE (reference sequence). This CDR3 is CASSLVLAGEHIQYF. CDR3 DNA: TGTGCCAGCAGCTTGGTCCTAGCGGGAGAACACATTCAGTACTTC.

V usage is TRBV9 and J usage is TRBJ2-7, with 8 bases matching TRBD2. Germline trimming cut 7 bases from V and 5 bases from J; bases unmatched to any gene: 14. CDR1 and CDR2 (germline): SGDLS, YYNGEE. CDR3 length equals 15 residues. CDR3 amino acids: CASVELAAAADEQYF. CDR3 coding DNA: TGTGCCAGCGTAGAACTAGCGGCCGCTGCGGACGAGCAGTACTTC.

This clonotype was observed at least ten times. The J gene is TRBJ2-7, the V gene TRBV14, with D possibly matching TRBD1 (6 bases). The CDR3 contains 15 residues. The germline V gene has CDR1 SGHDN and CDR2 FVKESK. Between the trimmed V and J ends, which lost 0 bases and 7 bases, there was a span of 16 bases. CDR3 sequence reads: CASSQDLAGQREQYF. CDR3 in DNA: TGTGCCAGCAGCCAAGATCTAGCTGGACAGCGTGAGCAGTACTTC.